These 20 T cell receptor beta chains were all obtained from the same sample, sequenced in a study of T cells in localized non-small cell lung cancer. Profiling relied on immunoSEQ multiplex PCR, and the TCRdb table lists in-frame clones only, not all of them. The sample includes about 30,000 clones, about 89% of them seen just once. The material was PBMCs, obtained before any cancer treatment. The receptors here all came from a man aged 40 to 69 with stage II lung adenocarcinoma.

The chain recombines TRBV7-6 with TRBJ1-3; D uncertain. The V and J ends lost 3 bases and 4 bases respectively, with 16 bases between them. This CDR3 contains 16 residues. Germline-derived CDR1 and CDR2 are SGHVS and FNYEAQ. The CDR3 nucleotides are TGTGCCAGCAGCTTGGGCGCGGCGCCGAGGGGAAACACCATATATTTT. Translated: CASSLGAAPRGNTIYF. Using reference TRBV7-6 and TRBJ1-3 for the parts outside the CDR3, the full variable domain is GAGVSQSPRYKVTKRGQDVALRCDPISGHVSLYWYRQALGQGPEFLTYFNYEAQQDKSGLPNDRFSAERPEGSISTLTIQRTEQRDSAMYRCASSLGAAPRGNTIYFGEGSWLTVV.

The rearrangement uses TRBV5-6 and TRBJ1-1; TRBD1 matches at 8 bases. There are 13 residues in the CDR3. V was clipped by 0 bases and J by 7 bases; unmatched bases: 2. Looked up from germline, CDR1 is SGHDT and CDR2 is YYEEEE. CDR3 sequence reads: CASSLDRGNEAFF. DNA for the CDR3: TGTGCCAGCAGCTTGGACAGGGGGAATGAAGCTTTCTTT.

The CDR3 region has the DNA TGTGCCACCGGTTGGGACAGGGGGTTTAATGAGCAGTTCTTC. It is translated as CATGWDRGFNEQFF. The rearrangement joins TRBV2 to TRBJ2-1; 11 bases align to TRBD1. This CDR3 spans 14 amino acids. V dropped 10 bases and J dropped 7; count of bases not matched to a gene: 9. In germline, CDR1 is SNHLY, CDR2 FYNNEI.

The J gene is TRBJ2-1, the V gene TRBV27, with no clear D. Trimming removed 5 bases at V and 3 bases at J, with 8 bases between. The CDR3 loop spans 13 amino acids. Germline V gene data show CDR1 as MNHEY and CDR2 as SMNVEV (reference sequence). The CDR3 nucleotides are TGTGCCAGCAGTCACCCTAGCTACAATGAGCAGTTCTTC. Amino acids: CASSHPSYNEQFF.

The chain employs TRBV28 and TRBJ2-2; D is unclear. V was trimmed by 6 bases and J by 1 base, leaving 6 bases between them. The CDR3 has 13 amino acids. Per the germline V gene, CDR1 is MDHEN and CDR2 is SYDVKM. CDR3 nucleotide sequence: TGTGCCAGCAGAACACGGAACACCGGGGAGCTGTTTTTT. Its protein product is CASRTRNTGELFF.

V usage is TRBV29-1 and J usage is TRBJ1-2; no definite D call. CDR1 is SQVTM and CDR2 is ANQGSEA in the germline V gene. This CDR3 spans 13 amino acids. Trimming pared 2 bases from V and 4 bases from J, leaving 11 bases between. This chain's CDR3 is CSVEIDGFYGYTF. The CDR3 DNA sequence: TGCAGCGTTGAAATCGACGGATTCTATGGCTACACCTTC.

J is TRBJ2-7 and V is TRBV2; D is possibly TRBD1 or TRBD2 (5 bases each). The CDR3 covers 15 residues. V lost 5 bases to trimming and J lost 12 bases, with 26 bases between them. Germline V gives CDR1 SNHLY, CDR2 FYNNEI. The CDR3 here is CASSREGDGAGRGYF. In DNA, the CDR3 is TGTGCCAGCAGTCGAGAGGGCGATGGGGCAGGCCGAGGGTACTTC.

This rearrangement joins TRBV6-1 to TRBJ2-5; TRBD1 matches 7 bases. This CDR3 is 15 amino acids long. Germline V gene sequence: CDR1 MNHNS, CDR2 SASEGT. Trimming removed 1 base from V and 6 bases from J; junction bases left unmatched: 8. The CDR3 DNA reads TGTGCCAGCAGTGAAGTGGTACAGGGGAAAAAGACCCAGTACTTC. Translation: CASSEVVQGKKTQYF.

V usage is TRBV28 and J usage is TRBJ1-2; D might be TRBD1 (5 bases). CDR3 length: 13 residues. The germline V gene encodes CDR1 MDHEN and CDR2 SYDVKM. V gave up 8 bases and J gave up 5 bases, with 15 bases separating them. The CDR3 DNA follows: TGTGCCAGCCGGGCCCAGGGACCTTATGGCTACACCTTC. It encodes CASRAQGPYGYTF.

V gene TRBV11-2 combines with J gene TRBJ2-3, with 14 positions matching TRBD2. CDR3 length: 17 amino acids. J was trimmed by 3 bases and V by 5 bases; bases with no gene match: 7. Per the germline V gene, CDR1 is SGHAT and CDR2 is FQNNGV. The DNA for the CDR3 is TGTGCCAGCAGCGCCGGACTAGCGGGAGGATTAACAGATACGCAGTATTTT. This codes for CASSAGLAGGLTDTQYF. The full variable domain, completed using reference TRBV11-2 and TRBJ2-3, is EAGVAQSPRYKIIEKRQSVAFWCNPISGHATLYWYQQILGQGPKLLIQFQNNGVVDDSQLPKDRFSAERLKGVDSTLKIQPAKLEDSAVYLCASSAGLAGGLTDTQYFGPGTRLTVL.

This clone appeared once. This sequence joins TRBV6-4 and TRBJ1-1; maybe TRBD1 (6 bases). Germline CDR1 is MRHNA and CDR2 is SNTAGT. V was trimmed by 6 bases and J by 11 bases, leaving 22 bases between them. The CDR3 contains 14 residues. Here the CDR3 reads CASRAGTKTGTAFF. CDR3 DNA sequence: TGTGCCAGCAGAGCCGGGACAAAAACAGGCACGGCTTTCTTT.

The chain uses TRBV28 and TRBJ1-2; D gene ambiguous. The CDR3 has 16 residues. Trimming removed 1 base at V and 0 bases at J, with 12 bases between. Germline-derived CDR1 and CDR2 are MDHEN and SYDVKM. CDR3 amino acids: CASSLSQQRPNYGYTF. In DNA form, the CDR3 reads TGTGCCAGCAGTTTATCCCAACAGCGGCCTAACTATGGCTACACCTTC.

CDR3 nucleotides: TGTGCCAGCAGCCAAGATCGCGGGAGCTACTACAATGAGCAGTTCTTC. Encoded protein: CASSQDRGSYYNEQFF. The genes are TRBV14 and TRBJ2-1; 7 nucleotides agree with TRBD2. The germline CDR1 and CDR2 sequences are SGHDN and FVKESK. Trimming removed 0 bases from V and 3 bases from J; junction bases left unmatched: 5. The CDR3 is made up of 16 amino acids. The whole variable domain, filled in from reference TRBV14 and TRBJ2-1, reads EAGVTQFPSHSVIEKGQTVTLRCDPISGHDNLYWYRRVMGKEIKFLLHFVKESKQDESGMPNNRFLAERTGGTYSTLKVQPAELEDSGVYFCASSQDRGSYYNEQFFGPGTRLTVL.

The J gene is TRBJ1-2, the V gene TRBV10-2; 8 bases line up with TRBD1. The CDR3 covers 15 residues. From germline, CDR1 is WSHSY and CDR2 SAAADI. The V segment lost 3 bases and the J segment 2 bases; nucleotides outside the gene matches: 5. CDR3 DNA: TGCGCCAGCAGTGACCCCAGGACAGGGAACTATGGCTACACCTTC. This sequence encodes CASSDPRTGNYGYTF.

A single count supports this clone. This sequence joins TRBV18 and TRBJ2-7; D may be TRBD2 (5 bases). The CDR3 length is 12 residues. Germline V gene lookup returns CDR1 KGHSH and CDR2 LQKENI. V shed 3 bases and J shed 6 bases, with 9 bases lying between them. For the CDR3, the DNA is TGTGCCAGCTCACCTGTCGGGGTCGAGCAGTACTTC. Its protein product is CASSPVGVEQYF. Together with reference TRBV18 and TRBJ2-7, the CDR3 gives the full variable domain: NAGVMQNPRHLVRRRGQEARLRCSPMKGHSHVYWYRQLPEEGLKFMVYLQKENIIDESGMPKERFSAEFPKEGPSILRIQQVVRGDSAAYFCASSPVGVEQYFGPGTRLTVT.

This clone was detected only a few times. V usage is TRBV10-3 and J usage is TRBJ1-5; no definite D call. CDR3 length: 13 amino acids. The ends were cut back, 0 bases at V and 4 bases at J, with 4 bases in the middle. Germline-derived CDR1 and CDR2 are ENHRY and SYGVKD. The CDR3 DNA reads as TGTGCCATCAGTGAGTCCATAAATCAGCCCCAGCATTTT. This codes for CAISESINQPQHF.

This chain links TRBV7-3 with TRBJ2-7; the D gene is possibly TRBD2 (5 bases). CDR3 size: 14 residues. Trimming stripped 5 bases from V and 1 base from J, with 12 bases between. Germline V gene sequence: CDR1 SGHTA, CDR2 FQGTGA. The CDR3 nucleotides are TGTGCCAGCAGCCCCGTGGCGGGTTCCTACGAGCAGTACTTC. Translating it yields CASSPVAGSYEQYF.

This rearrangement joins TRBV7-3 to TRBJ1-1; D is unresolved. The CDR3 is made up of 14 amino acids. The germline V gene has CDR1 SGHTA and CDR2 FQGTGA. V lost 0 bases to trimming and J lost 3 bases, with 8 bases between them. CDR3 in DNA: TGTGCCAGCAGCTTAACTCCAACAGACACTGAAGCTTTCTTT. Protein product: CASSLTPTDTEAFF.

The chain uses TRBV19 and TRBJ1-5, with a weak D call TRBD1 (6 bases). This CDR3 spans 14 amino acids. The germline V gene has CDR1 LNHDA and CDR2 SQIVND (reference sequence). With 6 bases removed from V and 8 bases from J, the gap between germline ends came to 17 bases. The CDR3 loop is CASRGIQGREPQHF. The CDR3 DNA is TGTGCCAGTAGGGGTATACAGGGTAGGGAGCCCCAGCATTTT.

This chain links TRBV28 with TRBJ1-5; 10 bases match TRBD1. The CDR3 sequence is 15 residues long. Per the germline V gene, CDR1 is MDHEN and CDR2 is SYDVKM. Germline trimming cut 4 bases from V and 6 bases from J; bases unmatched to any gene: 6. The CDR3 nucleotides are TGTGCCAGCAGTTCCCTGACAGGGGGCTTTCAGCCCCAGCATTTT. Protein sequence: CASSSLTGGFQPQHF. Variable domain in full (rest from reference TRBV28 and TRBJ1-5): DVKVTQSSRYLVKRTGEKVFLECVQDMDHENMFWYRQDPGLGLRLIYFSYDVKMKEKGDIPEGYSVSREKKERFSLILESASTNQTSMYLCASSSLTGGFQPQHFGDGTRLSIL.